This T cell receptor beta chain was found in a study of T cell responses to AZD1222 COVID-19 vaccine. V gave up 9 bases and J gave up 8 bases, with 13 bases separating them. Germline V gene sequence: CDR1 LNHDA, CDR2 SQIVND (reference sequence). There are 11 residues in the CDR3. Notes on this clone: Its antigen is as yet unknown.

Overall study findings and caveats: Among AZD1222 vaccinees, only six or seven were seropositive at baseline. None of the repertoires were sampled until the peak T cell response had passed. Unmutated regions of variants are reportedly targeted by nearly half of spike-specific TCRs.

Sequencing used immunoSEQ multiplex PCR; TCRdb keeps in-frame clones, though not all of them. The sample has over 200,000 clones; about 95% are singletons. The sequencing here drew on peripheral blood, taken 28 days after the second dose of the MenACWY control vaccine. This TCR was sampled from an adult who received the MenACWY meningococcal vaccine as a control. The V gene is TRBV19, the J gene TRBJ1-1; the D gene is possibly TRBD1 (5 bases). CDR3 sequence reads: CASPGRQEAFF. The CDR3 DNA is TGTGCCAGCCCGGGACGACAGGAAGCTTTCTTT. Complete variable domain (other parts from reference TRBV19 and TRBJ1-1): DGGITQSPKYLFRKEGQNVTLSCEQNLNHDAMYWYRQDPGQGLRLIYYSQIVNDFQKGDIAEGYSVSREKKESFPLTVTSAQKNPTAFYLCASPGRQEAFFGQGTRLTVV.